This TCR beta chain emerged from a study of T cells in Graves' hyperthyroidism and ophthalmopathy. Study findings and constraints: The majority of expanded thyroid clonotypes above 0.001 also appeared in blood.

The CDR3 has 13 residues. Germline lookup yields CDR1 LGHDT and CDR2 YNNKEL (reference sequence). The ends lost 6 bases at V and 3 bases at J; junction bases unmatched: 3. Amplified TCR beta CDR3 regions derived from RNA transcripts. The primer set for the first-round RT-PCR of the TCR CDR3 was HTBI. TCRdb reprocessed the multiplex PCR reads with MiXCR, giving one entry per CDR3 protein. The sample carries fewer than 450,000 distinct CDR3 sequences, over 12% recorded once. Many counts were recorded for this clonotype. As yet, its antigen is unknown. The sequencing input was blood. This receptor was taken from a man in his fifties with Graves' ophthalmopathy. The rearrangement uses TRBV3-1 and TRBJ2-7, with 9 bases fitting TRBD1. The CDR3, as DNA: TGTGCCAGCAGAAGGGGACAGGGCTACGAGCAGTACTTC. Its protein is CASRRGQGYEQYF.